Below, one TCR beta chain is given with its context. Its matching antigen is unknown. The data stem from a study of human T cells and chemical hapten exposure. Study-wide points: TCRs whose frequency exceeded 1 in 1000 remained the same following DPC sensitization.

Unfractionated whole blood was the source of the extracted total RNA. Individual cDNA molecules had unique molecular identifiers attached to them by the library. TCRdb ran MiXCR on the 5' RACE reads and lists one entry per CDR3 protein. The table has around 100,000 distinct CDR3 sequences, 15% to 20% seen once. This CDR3 contains 16 residues. Between the trimmed V and J ends, which lost 4 bases and 1 base, there was a span of 14 bases. Germline V lookup: CDR1 SGHVS, CDR2 FQNEAQ. The V gene is TRBV7-8, the J gene TRBJ2-1; tentatively, D is TRBD2 (6 bases). The receptor was derived from a human donor in good health. The CDR3 loop is CASSSPGLASYNEQFF. CDR3 DNA sequence: TGTGCCAGCAGCTCACCCGGGCTAGCGTCCTACAATGAGCAGTTCTTC.